This note documents a single TCR beta chain sequence. Genomic DNA per cell subset filled all wells of several immunoSEQ plates. This table comes from immunoSEQ multiplex PCR, and its TCRdb copy is limited to in-frame clones, with some not included. The repertoire holds millions of clones, over 85% seen once, with about 0.13% in the top ten. Every donor, a Caucasian adult, lived in Nashville, Tennessee. Germline V gene data show CDR1 as SEHNR and CDR2 as FQNEAQ (reference sequence). The CDR3 length is 15 residues. The ends lost 7 bases at V and 1 base at J; junction bases unmatched: 8. The sample belongs to a study of shared clonotypes between healthy human individuals.

This sequence joins TRBV7-9 and TRBJ2-5, with 8 bases fitting TRBD1. The TCR sequence derives from a man aged 18-30 years in good health. Input material: naive CD4+ T cells sorted from blood. Regarding subset: CD45RA+ positively selected. The CDR3 loop reads CASTAGTGAQETQYF. The CDR3, as DNA: TGTGCCAGCACCGCCGGGACAGGAGCCCAAGAGACCCAGTACTTC.